The 13 T cell receptor beta chains reported below all come from one sample, sequenced in a study of T cells in Graves' hyperthyroidism and ophthalmopathy. Amplified TCR beta CDR3 regions came from RNA transcripts. In the first-round RT-PCR of the TCR CDR3, the HTBI primer set was used. TCRdb re-called the multiplex PCR reads with MiXCR, one entry per CDR3 protein. The sample lists some 700,000 distinct CDR3 sequences, around 16% occurring once. Material: blood. All receptors derive from a man in his fifties with Graves' hyperthyroidism.

The chain recombines TRBV20-1 with TRBJ2-1; 12 bases are a match to TRBD2. Germline V gene data show CDR1 as DFQATT and CDR2 as SNEGSKA (reference sequence). V was clipped by 0 bases and J by 4 bases; unmatched bases: 7. The CDR3 spans 17 residues. The CDR3 sequence is CSARDPGLAGNYNEQFF. CDR3 DNA: TGCAGTGCTAGAGACCCCGGACTAGCGGGGAATTACAATGAGCAGTTCTTC.

This clonotype was counted many times. This rearrangement joins TRBV2 to TRBJ2-7, with 10 nucleotides matching TRBD1. V gave up 3 bases and J gave up 5 bases; unmatched junction bases: 4. CDR1 and CDR2 from the germline V gene are SNHLY and FYNNEI. The CDR3 has 14 residues. CDR3 residues: CASSDGTGDNEQYF. The DNA for the CDR3 is TGTGCCAGCAGTGATGGGACAGGGGACAACGAGCAGTACTTC.

The chain employs TRBV3-1 and TRBJ2-3; 7 positions match TRBD2. Germline V gene lookup returns CDR1 LGHDT and CDR2 YNNKEL (reference sequence). This CDR3 is 15 amino acids long. Trimming cost V 2 bases and J 4 bases; bases outside gene matches: 6. The CDR3 reads CASSQRSGKSDTQYF. The CDR3 nucleotides are TGTGCCAGCAGCCAAAGGAGCGGGAAATCAGATACGCAGTATTTT.

Many counts were recorded for this clonotype. The chain has TRBV6-2 or TRBV6-3 and TRBJ2-3, with 15 bases fitting TRBD2. The J segment lost 1 base and the V segment lost 6 bases, leaving 8 bases of the junction unmatched. Germline CDR1 reads MNHEY; CDR2 reads SVGEGT. The CDR3 runs 18 residues. The chain's CDR3 is CASRVPGLAGGGTDTQYF. In DNA form, the CDR3 reads TGTGCCAGCAGAGTACCGGGACTAGCGGGAGGAGGCACAGATACGCAGTATTTT.

This clonotype was seen many times. The genes are TRBV18 and TRBJ2-1; possible D gene TRBD2, 6 bases. The germline V gene encodes CDR1 KGHSH and CDR2 LQKENI. V was shortened by 4 bases and J by 6 bases, with 13 bases between the two germline ends. The CDR3 sequence is 14 residues long. The CDR3 coding sequence is TGTGCCAGCTCACAACCGGAGGGGTTCAATGAGCAGTTCTTC. This sequence encodes CASSQPEGFNEQFF. Full variable domain (rest looked up from reference TRBV18 and TRBJ2-1): NAGVMQNPRHLVRRRGQEARLRCSPMKGHSHVYWYRQLPEEGLKFMVYLQKENIIDESGMPKERFSAEFPKEGPSILRIQQVVRGDSAAYFCASSQPEGFNEQFFGPGTRLTVL.

In its sample, this clonotype was seen many times. The rearrangement links TRBV12-3 or TRBV12-4 to TRBJ2-5, with 7 positions matching TRBD1. V dropped 6 bases and J dropped 4; count of bases not matched to a gene: 5. The CDR3 sequence is 13 residues long. This CDR3 reads CASSRGQIETQYF. CDR3 in DNA: TGTGCCAGCAGCCGGGGACAGATAGAGACCCAGTACTTC.

This clonotype came up many times. J is TRBJ2-3 and V is TRBV24-1, with 7 bases matching TRBD2. After removal of 3 bases from V and 1 base from J, the junction contained 6 bases not matched to a gene. Germline CDR1 is KGHDR and CDR2 is SFDVKD. The CDR3 runs to 16 residues. CDR3 DNA sequence: TGTGCCACCAGTGATCGACTAGCCCAAGGCACAGATACGCAGTATTTT. Residues: CATSDRLAQGTDTQYF.

This clonotype was picked up many times. The rearrangement joins TRBV7-9 to TRBJ2-5; D gene uncertain. The CDR3 loop spans 13 amino acids. V lost 1 base and J lost 3, with 6 bases in between. Germline values: CDR1 SEHNR, CDR2 FQNEAQ (reference sequence). As DNA, the CDR3 is TGTGCCAGCAGCTTAGTAGGTGAAGAGACCCAGTACTTC. Translating it yields CASSLVGEETQYF.

This clonotype showed up just a few times. CDR3 in DNA: TGTGCCAGCTCACCGGAGAGGAGGGGGCTTGGCTATGGCTACACCTTC. As protein: CASSPERRGLGYGYTF. V is TRBV18 and J is TRBJ1-2, with 7 nucleotides matching TRBD1. Germline V lookup: CDR1 KGHSH, CDR2 LQKENI. The CDR3 covers 16 residues. V was pared by 3 bases and J by 4 bases, with 11 bases of the junction left unmatched.

V gene TRBV5-4 combines with J gene TRBJ1-4; D might be TRBD1 (6 bases). The CDR3 covers 14 residues. The V and J ends lost 4 bases and 5 bases respectively, with 12 bases between them. Germline CDR1 is SGHNT and CDR2 is YYREEE (reference sequence). The CDR3 sequence is CASSVGGDNEKLFF. Here the CDR3 DNA reads TGTGCCAGCAGCGTAGGGGGGGACAATGAAAAACTGTTTTTT.

This clonotype was counted ten times or more. This chain uses TRBV28 with TRBJ2-1; 8 positions match TRBD2. Germline-derived CDR1 and CDR2 are MDHEN and SYDVKM. J gave up 3 bases and V 2 bases, and 6 bases lay outside the gene matches. The length of the CDR3 is 16 residues. The CDR3 region is CASSLPSGFGYNEQFF. CDR3 in DNA: TGTGCCAGCAGTTTACCTAGCGGGTTTGGCTACAATGAGCAGTTCTTC.

This chain connects TRBV30 to TRBJ1-3, with no clear D. There are 12 residues in the CDR3. The V gene lost 8 bases and the J gene lost 0 bases, with 8 bases spanning the gap. The V gene's germline CDR1 is GTSNPN and CDR2 SVGIG (reference sequence). This CDR3 reads CAQRGSGNTIYF. The CDR3 nucleotides read TGTGCCCAACGGGGCTCTGGAAACACCATATATTTT.

This clonotype was observed a handful of times. V usage is TRBV3-1 and J usage is TRBJ2-5; 11 nucleotides match TRBD2. This CDR3 comprises 17 residues. Losses at the gene ends were 1 base for V and 2 bases for J; bases not matched to a gene: 6. Germline-derived CDR1 and CDR2 are LGHDT and YNNKEL (reference sequence). CDR3 DNA sequence: TGTGCCAGCAGCCAAGTCGGGACTAGCGGAATTCAAGAGACCCAGTACTTC. Translated, it gives CASSQVGTSGIQETQYF.